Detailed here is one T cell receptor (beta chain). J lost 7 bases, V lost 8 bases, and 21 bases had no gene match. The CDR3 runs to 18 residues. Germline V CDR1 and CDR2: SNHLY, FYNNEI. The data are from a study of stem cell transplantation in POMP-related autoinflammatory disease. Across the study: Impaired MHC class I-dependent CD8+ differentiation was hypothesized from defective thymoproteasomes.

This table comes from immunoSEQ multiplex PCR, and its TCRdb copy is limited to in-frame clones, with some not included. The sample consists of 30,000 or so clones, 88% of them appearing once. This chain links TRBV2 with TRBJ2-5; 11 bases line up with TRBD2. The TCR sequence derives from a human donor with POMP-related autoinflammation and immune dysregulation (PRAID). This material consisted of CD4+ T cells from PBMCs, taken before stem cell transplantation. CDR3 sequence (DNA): TGTGCCAGCCACCCAAGGTGGCTAGCGGGGGGATTAAGAATGACCCAGTACTTC. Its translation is CASHPRWLAGGLRMTQYF.